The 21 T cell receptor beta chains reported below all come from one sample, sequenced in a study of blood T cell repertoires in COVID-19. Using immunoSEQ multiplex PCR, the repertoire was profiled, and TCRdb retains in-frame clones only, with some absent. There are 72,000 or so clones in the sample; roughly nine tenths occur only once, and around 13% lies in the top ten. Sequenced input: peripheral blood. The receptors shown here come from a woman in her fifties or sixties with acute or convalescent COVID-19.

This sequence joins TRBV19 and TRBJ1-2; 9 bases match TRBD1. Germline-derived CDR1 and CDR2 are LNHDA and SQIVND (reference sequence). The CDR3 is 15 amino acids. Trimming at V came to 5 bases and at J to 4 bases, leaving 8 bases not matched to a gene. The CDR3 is CASSSKQGAGYGYTF. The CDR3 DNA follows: TGTGCCAGTAGTTCAAAACAGGGGGCCGGCTATGGCTACACCTTC.

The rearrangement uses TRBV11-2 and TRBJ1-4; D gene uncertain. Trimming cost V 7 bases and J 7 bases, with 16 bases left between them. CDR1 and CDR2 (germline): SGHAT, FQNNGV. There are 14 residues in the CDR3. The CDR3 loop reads CASNAGMAREKLFF. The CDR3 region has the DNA TGTGCCAGCAACGCCGGGATGGCGCGTGAAAAACTGTTTTTT.

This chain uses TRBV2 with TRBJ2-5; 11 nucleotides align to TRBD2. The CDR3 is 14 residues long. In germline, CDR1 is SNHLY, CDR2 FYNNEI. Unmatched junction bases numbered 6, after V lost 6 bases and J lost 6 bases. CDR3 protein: CASSLAGGPKTQYF. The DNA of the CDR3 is TGTGCCAGCAGCCTAGCGGGGGGTCCCAAGACCCAGTACTTC.

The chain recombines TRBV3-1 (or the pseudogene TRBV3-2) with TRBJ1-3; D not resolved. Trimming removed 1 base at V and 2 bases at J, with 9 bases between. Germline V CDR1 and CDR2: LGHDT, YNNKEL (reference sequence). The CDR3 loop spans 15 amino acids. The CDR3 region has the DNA TGTGCCAGCAGCCAAGGTTCAGAGGCTGGAAACACCATATATTTT. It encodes CASSQGSEAGNTIYF.

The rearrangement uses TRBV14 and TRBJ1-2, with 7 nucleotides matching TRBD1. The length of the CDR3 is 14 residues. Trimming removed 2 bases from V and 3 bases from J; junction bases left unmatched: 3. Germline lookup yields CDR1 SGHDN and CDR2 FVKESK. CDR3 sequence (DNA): TGTGCCAGCAGCCAAAACAGGGGAGACTATGGCTACACCTTC. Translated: CASSQNRGDYGYTF.

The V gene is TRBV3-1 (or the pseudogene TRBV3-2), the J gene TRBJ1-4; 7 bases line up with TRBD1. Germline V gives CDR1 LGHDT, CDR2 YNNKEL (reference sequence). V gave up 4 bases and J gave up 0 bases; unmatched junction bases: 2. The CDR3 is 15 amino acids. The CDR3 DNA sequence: TGTGCCAGCAGCCTCGGGACAGCAACTAATGAAAAACTGTTTTTT. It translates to CASSLGTATNEKLFF.

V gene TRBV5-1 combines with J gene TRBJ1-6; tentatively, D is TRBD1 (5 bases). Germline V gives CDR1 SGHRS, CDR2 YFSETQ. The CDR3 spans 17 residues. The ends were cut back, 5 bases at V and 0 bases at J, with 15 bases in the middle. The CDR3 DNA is TGCGCCAGCAGACCCGGGACTGGGAGCTCCTATAATTCACCCCTCCACTTT. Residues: CASRPGTGSSYNSPLHF. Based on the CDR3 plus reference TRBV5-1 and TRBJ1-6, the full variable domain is KAGVTQTPRYLIKTRGQQVTLSCSPISGHRSVSWYQQTPGQGLQFLFEYFSETQRNKGNFPGRFSGRQFSNSRSEMNVSTLELGDSALYLCASRPGTGSSYNSPLHFGNGTRLTVT.

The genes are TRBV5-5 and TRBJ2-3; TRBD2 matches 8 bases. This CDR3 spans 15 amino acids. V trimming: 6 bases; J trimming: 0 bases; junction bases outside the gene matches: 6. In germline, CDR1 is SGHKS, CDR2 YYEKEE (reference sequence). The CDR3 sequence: CASTGRELSTDTQYF. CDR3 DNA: TGTGCCAGCACCGGGAGGGAATTGAGCACAGATACGCAGTATTTT.

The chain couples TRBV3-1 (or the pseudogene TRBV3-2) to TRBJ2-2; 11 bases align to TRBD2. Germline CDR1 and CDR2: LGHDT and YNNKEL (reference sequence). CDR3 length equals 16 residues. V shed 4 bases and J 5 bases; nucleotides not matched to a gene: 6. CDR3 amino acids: CASSRGTSGGTGELFF. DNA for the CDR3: TGTGCCAGCAGCCGAGGCACTAGCGGGGGAACCGGGGAGCTGTTTTTT.

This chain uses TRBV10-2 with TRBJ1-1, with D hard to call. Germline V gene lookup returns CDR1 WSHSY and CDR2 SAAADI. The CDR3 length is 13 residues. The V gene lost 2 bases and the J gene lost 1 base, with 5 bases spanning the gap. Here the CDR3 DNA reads TGCGCCAGCAGTGAGACGGGGAACACTGAAGCTTTCTTT. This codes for CASSETGNTEAFF.

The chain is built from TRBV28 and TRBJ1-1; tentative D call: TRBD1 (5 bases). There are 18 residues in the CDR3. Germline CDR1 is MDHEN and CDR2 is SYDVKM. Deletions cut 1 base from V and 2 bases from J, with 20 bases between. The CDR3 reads CASSLFLAIGGQNTEAFF. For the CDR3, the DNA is TGTGCCAGCAGTTTATTTCTGGCTATCGGGGGTCAAAACACTGAAGCTTTCTTT.

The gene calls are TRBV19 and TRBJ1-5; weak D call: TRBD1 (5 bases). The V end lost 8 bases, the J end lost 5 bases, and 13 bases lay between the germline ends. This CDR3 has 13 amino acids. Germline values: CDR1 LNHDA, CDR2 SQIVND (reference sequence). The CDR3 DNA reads TGTGCCAGTCGGCCAGGGTCGGATCAGCCCCAGCATTTT. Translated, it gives CASRPGSDQPQHF. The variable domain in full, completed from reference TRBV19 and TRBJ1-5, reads DGGITQSPKYLFRKEGQNVTLSCEQNLNHDAMYWYRQDPGQGLRLIYYSQIVNDFQKGDIAEGYSVSREKKESFPLTVTSAQKNPTAFYLCASRPGSDQPQHFGDGTRLSIL.

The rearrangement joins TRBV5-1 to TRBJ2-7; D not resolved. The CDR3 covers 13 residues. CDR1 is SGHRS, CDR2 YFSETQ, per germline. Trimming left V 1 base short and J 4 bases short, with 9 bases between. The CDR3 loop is CASSLQERYEQYF. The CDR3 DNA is TGCGCCAGCAGCTTGCAGGAAAGGTACGAGCAGTACTTC.

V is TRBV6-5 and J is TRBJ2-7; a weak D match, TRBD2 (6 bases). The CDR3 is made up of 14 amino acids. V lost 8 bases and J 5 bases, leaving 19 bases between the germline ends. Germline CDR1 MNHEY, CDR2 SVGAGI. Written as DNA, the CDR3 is TGTGCCAGCGGAAGGAGGGGCCCGAGGAACGAGCAGTACTTC. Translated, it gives CASGRRGPRNEQYF.

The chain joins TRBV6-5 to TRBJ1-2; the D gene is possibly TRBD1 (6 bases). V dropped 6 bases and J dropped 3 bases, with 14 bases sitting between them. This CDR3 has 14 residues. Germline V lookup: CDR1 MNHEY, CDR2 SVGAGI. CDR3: CASRETDSHYGYTF. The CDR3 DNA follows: TGTGCCAGCAGGGAGACGGACAGCCACTATGGCTACACCTTC.

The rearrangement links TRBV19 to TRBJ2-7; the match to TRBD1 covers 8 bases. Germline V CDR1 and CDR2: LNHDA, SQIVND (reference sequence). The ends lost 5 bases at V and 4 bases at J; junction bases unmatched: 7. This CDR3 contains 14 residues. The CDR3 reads CASSSWQGAYEQYF. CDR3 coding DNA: TGTGCCAGTAGTTCCTGGCAGGGGGCTTACGAGCAGTACTTC.

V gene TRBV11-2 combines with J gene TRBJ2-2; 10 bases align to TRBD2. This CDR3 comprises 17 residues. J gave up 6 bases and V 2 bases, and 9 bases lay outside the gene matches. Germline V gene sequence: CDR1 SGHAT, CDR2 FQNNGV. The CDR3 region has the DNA TGTGCCAGCAGCTTACCAAGCGGGGGGGCTGTAGCCGGGGAGCTGTTTTTT. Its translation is CASSLPSGGAVAGELFF.

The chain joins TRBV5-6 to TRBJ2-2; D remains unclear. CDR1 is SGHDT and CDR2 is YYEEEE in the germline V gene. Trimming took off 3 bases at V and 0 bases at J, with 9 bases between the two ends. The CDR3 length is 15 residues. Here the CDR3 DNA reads TGTGCCAGCAGCTCTGGTAGAGCGAACACCGGGGAGCTGTTTTTT. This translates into CASSSGRANTGELFF. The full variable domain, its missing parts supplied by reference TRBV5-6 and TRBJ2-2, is DAGVTQSPTHLIKTRGQQVTLRCSPKSGHDTVSWYQQALGQGPQFIFQYYEEEERQRGNFPDRFSGHQFPNYSSELNVNALLLGDSALYLCASSSGRANTGELFFGEGSRLTVL.

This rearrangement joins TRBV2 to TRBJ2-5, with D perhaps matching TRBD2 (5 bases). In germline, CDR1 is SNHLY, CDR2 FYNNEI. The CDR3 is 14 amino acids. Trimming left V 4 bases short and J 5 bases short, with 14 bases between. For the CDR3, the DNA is TGTGCCAGCAGTGGAACGAGAACGGGGGAGACCCAGTACTTC. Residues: CASSGTRTGETQYF. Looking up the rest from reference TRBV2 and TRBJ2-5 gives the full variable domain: EPEVTQTPSHQVTQMGQEVILRCVPISNHLYFYWYRQILGQKVEFLVSFYNNEISEKSEIFDDQFSVERPDGSNFTLKIRSTKLEDSAMYFCASSGTRTGETQYFGPGTRLLVL.

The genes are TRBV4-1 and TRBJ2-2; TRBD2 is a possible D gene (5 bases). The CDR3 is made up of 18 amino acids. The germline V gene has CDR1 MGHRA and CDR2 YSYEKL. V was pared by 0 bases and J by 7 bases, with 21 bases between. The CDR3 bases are TGCGCCAGCAGCCAAGAACGGGAAAGGGTCGGTAGAATCGGGGAGCTGTTTTTT. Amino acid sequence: CASSQERERVGRIGELFF.

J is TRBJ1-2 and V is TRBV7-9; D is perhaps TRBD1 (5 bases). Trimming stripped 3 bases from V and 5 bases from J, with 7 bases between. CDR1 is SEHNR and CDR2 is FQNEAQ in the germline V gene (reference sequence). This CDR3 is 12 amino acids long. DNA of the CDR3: TGTGCCAGCAGCTTCGGGGGGTATGGCTACACCTTC. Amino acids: CASSFGGYGYTF.